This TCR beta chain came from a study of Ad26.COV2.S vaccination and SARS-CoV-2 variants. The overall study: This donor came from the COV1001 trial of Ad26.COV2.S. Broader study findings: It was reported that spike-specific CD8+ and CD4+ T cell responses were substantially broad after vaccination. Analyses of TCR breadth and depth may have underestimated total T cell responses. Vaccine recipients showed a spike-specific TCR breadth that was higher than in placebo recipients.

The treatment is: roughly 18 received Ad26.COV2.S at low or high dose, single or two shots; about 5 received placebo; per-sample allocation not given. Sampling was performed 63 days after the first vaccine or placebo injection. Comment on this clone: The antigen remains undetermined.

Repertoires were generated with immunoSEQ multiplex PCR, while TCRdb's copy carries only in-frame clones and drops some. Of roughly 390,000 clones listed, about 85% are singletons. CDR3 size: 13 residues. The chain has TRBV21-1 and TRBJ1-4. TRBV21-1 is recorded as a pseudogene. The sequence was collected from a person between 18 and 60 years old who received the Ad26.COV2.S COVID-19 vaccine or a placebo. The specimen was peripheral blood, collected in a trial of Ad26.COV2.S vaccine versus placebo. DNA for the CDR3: TGTGCCAGCAGCAAGTACCGGCGTGGGAAACTGTTTTTT. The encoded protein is CASSKYRRGKLFF.